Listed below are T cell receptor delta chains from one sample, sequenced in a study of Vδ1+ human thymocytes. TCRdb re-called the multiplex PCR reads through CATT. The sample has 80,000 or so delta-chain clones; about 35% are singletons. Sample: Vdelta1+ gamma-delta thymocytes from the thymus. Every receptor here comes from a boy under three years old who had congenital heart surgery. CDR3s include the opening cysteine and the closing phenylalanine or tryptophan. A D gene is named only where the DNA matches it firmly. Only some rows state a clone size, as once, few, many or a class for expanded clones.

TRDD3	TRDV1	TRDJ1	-	TGTGCTCTTGGGGAACTCTTCCGGGAGACTGGGGGAAGGTTCACCGATAAACTCATCTTT	CALGELFRETGGRFTDKLIF
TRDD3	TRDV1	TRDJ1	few	TGTGCTCTTGGGGAACTCTCACCGGTTTTCCGTCGCAAGTTCTTGGGGGATACCATCGGTTACACCGATAAACTCATCTTT	CALGELSPVFRRKFLGDTIGYTDKLIF
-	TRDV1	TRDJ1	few	TGTGCTCTTGGCGGAGGGGACGATAAACTCATCTTT	CALGGGDDKLIF
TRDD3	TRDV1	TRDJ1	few	TGTGCTCTTGGGGAACTTCCTCCTACTGGGGGATACACCGATAAACTCATCTTT	CALGELPPTGGYTDKLIF
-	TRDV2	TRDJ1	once	TGTGCCTGTGGTTTTATGGGTACACTCATCTTT	CACGFMGTLIF
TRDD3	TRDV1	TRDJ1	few	TGTGCTCTTGGGGAAATGACGTCGGGGGATTCGTACACCGATAAACTCATCTTT	CALGEMTSGDSYTDKLIF
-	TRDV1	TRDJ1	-	TGTGCTCTTGGGGAACTCTTTCCACGGGTTATGGGGGGCCCGTACACCGATAAACTCATCTTT	CALGELFPRVMGGPYTDKLIF
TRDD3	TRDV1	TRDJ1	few	TGTGCTCTTGGGGAAACCCTCCCGGGGACTAGGGTCTTCCTACCCTGGGGGATACGATGGCCGTACACCGATAAACTCATCTTT	CALGETLPGTRVFLPWGIRWPYTDKLIF
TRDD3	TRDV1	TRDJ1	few	TGTGCTCTTGGGGAACTAACCCCCGTGGGTACTGGGGGATATATCGATAAACTCATCTTT	CALGELTPVGTGGYIDKLIF
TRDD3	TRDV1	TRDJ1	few	TGTGCTCTTGGGGACCCCTTCCGCAACTGGGGGATAGGGGCAAACACCGATAAACTCATCTTT	CALGDPFRNWGIGANTDKLIF
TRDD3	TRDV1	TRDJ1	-	TGTGCTCTCGGGCCTTCCTGTTACTGGGGGATACGGGGGACCGATAAACTCATCTTT	CALGPSCYWGIRGTDKLIF
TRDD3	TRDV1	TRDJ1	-	TGTGCTCTTGGGGAACTTAGCAGGGGGATCCGAAATAAACTCATCTTT	CALGELSRGIRNKLIF
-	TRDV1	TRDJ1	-	TGTGCTCTTGGGGCTCCGCGGGGTCCTAACACCGATAAACTCATCTTT	CALGAPRGPNTDKLIF
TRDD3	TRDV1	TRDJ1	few	TGTGCTCTTGGGGAACTATGGTTGCCAGGGATACACTACACCGATAAACTCATCTTT	CALGELWLPGIHYTDKLIF
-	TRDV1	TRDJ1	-	TGTGCTCTTGGGGACACTAAAAGTTCGCTCGCTTCCTACCCTGGGGGCCCAGAAGGACTCATCTTT	CALGDTKSSLASYPGGPEGLIF
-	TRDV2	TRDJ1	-	TGTGCCTGTGAGGTAGGGGAAGCCGATAAACTCATCTTT	CACEVGEADKLIF
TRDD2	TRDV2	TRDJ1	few	TGTGCCTGTGACAACGAAGGCCTTCCTAAGAGCTGGGGCCCTTACACCGATAAACTCATCTTT	CACDNEGLPKSWGPYTDKLIF
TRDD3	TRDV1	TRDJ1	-	TGTGCTCTTGGGGACCTAGTACGCTGGGGGATACGTCGACCGATCGACACCGATAAACTCATCTTT	CALGDLVRWGIRRPIDTDKLIF
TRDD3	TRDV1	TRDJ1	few	TGTGCTCTTGGGGAATTTACCTACCAGTACTGGGGGATACGGAAACTCATCTTT	CALGEFTYQYWGIRKLIF
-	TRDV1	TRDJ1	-	TGTGCTCTTGGGGAACTAGGGGCGACGAGCTGGGGACAGTACACCGATAAACTCATCTTT	CALGELGATSWGQYTDKLIF
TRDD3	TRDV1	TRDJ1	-	TGTGCTCTTGGGGAAATCCACCCTACTTCTGGGGGATCCTTATTACCGTACACCGATAAACTCATCTTT	CALGEIHPTSGGSLLPYTDKLIF
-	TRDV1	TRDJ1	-	TGTGCTCTTGGGGAACTTCCCCAATTACGGCTCATCTTT	CALGELPQLRLIF
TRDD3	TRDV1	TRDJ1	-	TGTGCTCTTGGGGAAATTCCTATACTTAGGGGATACGGGGGTAAACTCATCTTT	CALGEIPILRGYGGKLIF
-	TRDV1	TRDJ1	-	TGTGCTCTTGGGGAAATCTATATCAGTCGGGGGGCCTCCCACCTCACCGATAAACTCATCTTT	CALGEIYISRGASHLTDKLIF
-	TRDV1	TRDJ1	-	TGTGCTCTTGGGGAACAAACCCCTCTGGGATTCTCTACCGATAAACTCATCTTT	CALGEQTPLGFSTDKLIF
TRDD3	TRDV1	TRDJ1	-	TGTGCTCTTGGGGACCGACCTGGACGACTTACTGGGGCCCCCGCGCTATACGATAAACTCATCTTT	CALGDRPGRLTGAPALYDKLIF
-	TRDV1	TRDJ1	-	TGTGCTCTTGGGGACCTACCTCTCCTGGGTGGGGGACTCATCTTT	CALGDLPLLGGGLIF
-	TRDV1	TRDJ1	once	TGTGCTCTTGGGGAACCACAAGACACAATTACTAGGTCTTTCCTCCAACGGGTGCTCATCTTT	CALGEPQDTITRSFLQRVLIF